These 25 T cell receptor beta chains share one sample of origin, sequenced in a study of blood T cell repertoires in COVID-19. Only in-frame clones appear in the TCRdb table, and some are missing; sequencing was by immunoSEQ multiplex PCR. The sample holds 350,000 to 400,000 clones; just over 90% are singletons and the top ten take roughly 0.9%. Sequenced input: PBMCs or T cells enriched from blood (not recorded which). The source of these receptors is a middle-aged woman who had been exposed to COVID-19.

The chain uses TRBV15 and TRBJ1-1; D is unresolved. V was shortened by 0 bases and J by 8 bases, with 10 bases between the two germline ends. The germline V gene encodes CDR1 LNHNV and CDR2 YYDKDF (reference sequence). The CDR3 contains 13 residues. The CDR3 DNA reads as TGTGCCACCAGCAGAGATTTAGGGAGCGAAGCTTTCTTT. This encodes CATSRDLGSEAFF.

V and J are TRBV12-3 or TRBV12-4 and TRBJ2-5; 7 bases align to TRBD1. This CDR3 is 13 amino acids long. J gave up 5 bases and V 8 bases, and 8 bases lay outside the gene matches. The CDR3 coding sequence is TGTGCCAGCCGAAGGACAGGCGGTGAGACCCAGTACTTC. Protein: CASRRTGGETQYF.

This chain joins TRBV14 and TRBJ2-1; 11 nucleotides line up with TRBD2. V dropped 3 bases and J dropped 8; count of bases not matched to a gene: 9. The CDR3 has 16 residues. Per the germline V gene, CDR1 is SGHDN and CDR2 is FVKESK. CDR3 loop: CASSHGLAGLFDEQFF. DNA for the CDR3: TGTGCCAGCAGCCACGGACTAGCGGGTCTTTTCGATGAGCAGTTCTTC.

V is TRBV19 and J is TRBJ2-1, with D uncertain. The V end lost 3 bases, the J end lost 7 bases, and 16 bases lay between the germline ends. This CDR3 contains 15 residues. CDR1 and CDR2 (germline): LNHDA, SQIVND (reference sequence). CDR3 bases: TGTGCCAGTAGTATTCTTAGAGGAAAGAGGAATGAGCAGTTCTTC. Its protein product is CASSILRGKRNEQFF.

The CDR3 sequence is CASVEQGISYEQYF. In DNA, the CDR3 is TGTGCCAGCGTCGAACAGGGTATCTCCTACGAGCAGTACTTC. The chain couples TRBV2 to TRBJ2-7; TRBD1 might be the D (6 bases). CDR3 length equals 14 residues. The V gene lost 8 bases and the J gene lost 0 bases, with 14 bases spanning the gap. Per germline, CDR1 SNHLY and CDR2 FYNNEI.

The rearrangement joins TRBV3-1 (or the pseudogene TRBV3-2) to TRBJ2-1; possibly TRBD2 for D (5 bases). This CDR3 is 16 amino acids long. V was clipped by 1 base and J by 5 bases, with 15 bases between them. The V gene's germline CDR1 is LGHDT and CDR2 YNNKEL (reference sequence). The chain's CDR3 is CASSQGGSRTDNEQFF. As DNA, the CDR3 is TGTGCCAGCAGCCAAGGCGGGTCGAGGACGGACAATGAGCAGTTCTTC.

The chain is built from TRBV7-9 and TRBJ2-7; the D gene is possibly TRBD2 (5 bases). Between the trimmed V and J ends, which lost 2 bases and 3 bases, there was a span of 11 bases. Germline assignment: CDR1 SEHNR and CDR2 FQNEAQ (reference sequence). The length of the CDR3 is 14 residues. This chain's CDR3 is CASSLFGDYYEQYF. Written as DNA, the CDR3 is TGTGCCAGCAGCTTATTCGGAGACTACTACGAGCAGTACTTC.

The rearrangement joins TRBV19 to TRBJ1-6; D unclear. The germline V gene has CDR1 LNHDA and CDR2 SQIVND (reference sequence). The CDR3 consists of 16 residues. V lost 6 bases to trimming and J lost 0 bases, with 12 bases between them. The CDR3 sequence is CASRDSGPSYNSPLHF. The DNA of the CDR3 is TGTGCCAGTAGGGACTCTGGGCCCTCCTATAATTCACCCCTCCACTTT.

As to this clone: Within the sample, other DNA sequences also encode this same CDR3. J is TRBJ1-6 and V is TRBV7-9, with TRBD1 matching 7 bases. The germline gives CDR1 SEHNR, CDR2 FQNEAQ (reference sequence). Trimming at V came to 1 base and at J to 5 bases, leaving 2 bases not matched to a gene. The CDR3 runs 15 residues. The CDR3 DNA reads as TGTGCCAGCAGCTTAGGGGACAGAAATAATTCACCCCTCCACTTT. Amino acid sequence: CASSLGDRNNSPLHF. The whole variable domain, filled in from reference TRBV7-9 and TRBJ1-6, reads DTGVSQNPRHKITKRGQNVTFRCDPISEHNRLYWYRQTLGQGPEFLTYFQNEAQLEKSRLLSDRFSAERPKGSFSTLEIQRTEQGDSAMYLCASSLGDRNNSPLHFGNGTRLTVT.

The chain's CDR3 is CSVVTRPNTGELFF. CDR3 DNA sequence: TGCAGCGTTGTTACCAGGCCAAACACCGGGGAGCTGTTTTTT. V and J are TRBV29-1 and TRBJ2-2; D is ambiguous. Trimming shortened V by 4 bases and J by 2 bases, and 11 bases separated the two germline ends. The length of the CDR3 is 14 residues. Germline V gene data show CDR1 as SQVTM and CDR2 as ANQGSEA.

This clone was recorded a few times. The gene calls are TRBV5-5 and TRBJ1-3, with D tentatively TRBD1 (6 bases). Trimming cost V 1 base and J 8 bases, with 10 bases left between them. CDR1 SGHKS and CDR2 YYEKEE come from the germline V gene (reference sequence). The CDR3 is made up of 13 amino acids. The CDR3 here is CASSLIRGDTIYF. The CDR3 region has the DNA TGTGCCAGCAGCTTGATCAGGGGTGACACCATATATTTT.

V and J are TRBV2 and TRBJ1-1; possible D gene TRBD1, 6 bases. Germline V gives CDR1 SNHLY, CDR2 FYNNEI. This CDR3 region has 13 residues. V shed 5 bases and J shed 5 bases, with 12 bases lying between them. The CDR3: CASSRDTATEAFF. In DNA, the CDR3 is TGTGCCAGCAGTCGGGACACGGCGACTGAAGCTTTCTTT. Using reference TRBV2 and TRBJ1-1 for the parts outside the CDR3, the full variable domain is EPEVTQTPSHQVTQMGQEVILRCVPISNHLYFYWYRQILGQKVEFLVSFYNNEISEKSEIFDDQFSVERPDGSNFTLKIRSTKLEDSAMYFCASSRDTATEAFFGQGTRLTVV.

The chain recombines TRBV24-1 with TRBJ2-5; 9 bases line up with TRBD1. Germline loops: CDR1 KGHDR, CDR2 SFDVKD. J lost 4 bases, V lost 3 bases, and 8 bases had no gene match. The CDR3 covers 16 residues. This CDR3 is CATSDEVGDRVETQYF. CDR3 nucleotides: TGTGCCACCAGTGATGAGGTCGGGGACAGGGTAGAGACCCAGTACTTC.

The V and J genes are TRBV12-5 and TRBJ2-1, with 8 bases aligning to TRBD2. The length of the CDR3 is 18 residues. The ends lost 0 bases at V and 6 bases at J; junction bases unmatched: 13. Germline CDR1 LGHNT, CDR2 FRNRAP. CDR3 region: CASGLVAGANPGGNEQFF. CDR3 bases: TGTGCTAGTGGTTTGGTAGCGGGGGCCAACCCGGGGGGCAATGAGCAGTTCTTC.

This chain uses TRBV12-5 with TRBJ2-1; D gene uncertain. The germline V gene has CDR1 LGHNT and CDR2 FRNRAP. Trimming removed 6 bases from V and 0 bases from J, with 6 bases in between. CDR3 length: 13 residues. The CDR3 bases are TGTGCTAGTGGCAACAGCTCCTACAATGAGCAGTTCTTC. It is translated as CASGNSSYNEQFF. Supplemented by reference TRBV12-5 and TRBJ2-1, the full variable domain reads DARVTQTPRHKVTEMGQEVTMRCQPILGHNTVFWYRQTMMQGLELLAYFRNRAPLDDSGMPKDRFSAEMPDATLATLKIQPSEPRDSAVYFCASGNSSYNEQFFGPGTRLTVL.

This clone came up once. The chain combines TRBV5-1 with TRBJ2-3; no definite D call. This CDR3 has 17 residues. Trimming pared 0 bases from V and 0 bases from J, leaving 14 bases between. Germline V gene data show CDR1 as SGHRS and CDR2 as YFSETQ. This chain's CDR3 is CASSLGSNPSSTDTQYF. The CDR3 DNA is TGCGCCAGCAGCTTGGGGTCAAACCCCAGTAGCACAGATACGCAGTATTTT.

Comment on this clone: The sample has other DNA sequences that encode this CDR3 too. The chain employs TRBV5-1 and TRBJ1-1; D gene uncertain. Germline CDR1 is SGHRS and CDR2 is YFSETQ. V lost 1 base to trimming and J lost 4 bases, with 8 bases between them. The CDR3 has 13 amino acids. CDR3: CASSLRGPTEAFF. CDR3 DNA sequence: TGCGCCAGCAGCTTGAGAGGGCCCACTGAAGCTTTCTTT.

V is TRBV19 and J is TRBJ1-3; D uncertain. CDR1 and CDR2 (germline): LNHDA, SQIVND (reference sequence). Trimming left V 6 bases short and J 2 bases short, with 17 bases between. The CDR3 has 16 amino acids. The CDR3 region is CASRQGGGNAGNTIYF. The CDR3 DNA sequence: TGTGCCAGTAGGCAAGGAGGTGGCAACGCTGGAAACACCATATATTTT. The full variable domain, its missing parts supplied by reference TRBV19 and TRBJ1-3, is DGGITQSPKYLFRKEGQNVTLSCEQNLNHDAMYWYRQDPGQGLRLIYYSQIVNDFQKGDIAEGYSVSREKKESFPLTVTSAQKNPTAFYLCASRQGGGNAGNTIYFGEGSWLTVV.

The chain joins TRBV6-2 or TRBV6-3 to TRBJ2-7, with TRBD2 as a possible D gene (6 bases). The CDR3 is made up of 15 amino acids. CDR1 and CDR2 (germline): MNHEY, SVGEGT. V was shortened by 2 bases and J by 1 base, with 12 bases between the two germline ends. CDR3 region: CASSYLSSESYEQYF. CDR3 in DNA: TGTGCCAGCAGTTACCTGTCTAGCGAGTCCTACGAGCAGTACTTC.

The chain carries TRBV5-1 and TRBJ2-5, with D tentatively TRBD2 (5 bases). The V end was cut by 1 base, the J end by 1 base, with 14 bases between. Germline loops: CDR1 SGHRS, CDR2 YFSETQ. The CDR3 extends over 16 amino acids. The chain's CDR3 is CASSLRPDYSQETQYF. The CDR3 DNA reads TGCGCCAGCAGCTTGAGGCCTGACTACTCCCAAGAGACCCAGTACTTC.

On this clone: The identical CDR3 is also encoded by other nucleotide sequences in the sample. The V and J genes are TRBV5-1 and TRBJ2-1; 8 nucleotides match TRBD2. CDR1 and CDR2 from the germline V gene are SGHRS and YFSETQ. CDR3 length equals 16 residues. The V segment lost 1 base and the J segment 0 bases; nucleotides outside the gene matches: 3. CDR3 nucleotide sequence: TGCGCCAGCAGCTTGATAAGCGGGAGCTCCTACAATGAGCAGTTCTTC. It is translated as CASSLISGSSYNEQFF.

CDR3 region: CASSEFSGTGGHQPQHF. The CDR3 DNA is TGTGCCAGCAGTGAATTCTCCGGGACAGGGGGCCATCAGCCCCAGCATTTT. The chain recombines TRBV2 with TRBJ1-5, with 12 nucleotides matching TRBD1. CDR1 is SNHLY, CDR2 FYNNEI, per germline. Germline trimming cut 2 bases from V and 5 bases from J; bases unmatched to any gene: 7. The CDR3 consists of 17 residues.

V usage is TRBV2 and J usage is TRBJ1-6; D might be TRBD1 (6 bases). This CDR3 region has 20 residues. The germline CDR1 and CDR2 sequences are SNHLY and FYNNEI. The V end lost 1 base, the J end lost 7 bases, and 26 bases lay between the germline ends. The CDR3 coding sequence is TGTGCCAGCAGTGAAGAAAGTCTGGACAGAACTCCCTTCCCGAATTCACCCCTCCACTTT. This gives the protein CASSEESLDRTPFPNSPLHF.

This sequence joins TRBV9 and TRBJ2-2, with D possibly TRBD2 on 5 matching bases. Trimming stripped 0 bases from V and 5 bases from J, with 8 bases between. The CDR3 spans 14 residues. Germline CDR1 and CDR2: SGDLS and YYNGEE. The CDR3 is CASSVDGGTGELFF. DNA for the CDR3: TGTGCCAGCAGCGTAGATGGCGGGACCGGGGAGCTGTTTTTT.

The gene calls are TRBV30 and TRBJ1-6, with TRBD1 matching over 10 bases. CDR1 is GTSNPN and CDR2 is SVGIG in the germline V gene (reference sequence). With V trimmed by 1 base and J by 8 bases, 8 bases remained unmatched. The CDR3 is 16 residues long. The CDR3 is CAWSARQGAADSPLHF. CDR3 sequence (DNA): TGTGCCTGGAGTGCCCGACAGGGGGCCGCGGATTCACCCCTCCACTTT.